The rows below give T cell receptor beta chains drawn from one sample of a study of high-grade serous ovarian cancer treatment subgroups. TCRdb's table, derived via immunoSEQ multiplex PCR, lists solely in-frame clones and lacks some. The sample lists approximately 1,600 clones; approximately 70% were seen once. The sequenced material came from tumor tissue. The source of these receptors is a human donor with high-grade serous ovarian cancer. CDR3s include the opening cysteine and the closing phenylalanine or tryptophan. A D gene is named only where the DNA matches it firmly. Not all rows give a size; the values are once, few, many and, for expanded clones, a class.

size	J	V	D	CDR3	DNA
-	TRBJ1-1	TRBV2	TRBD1	CASSDRDRNTEAFF	TGTGCCAGCAGTGATCGGGACAGGAACACTGAAGCTTTCTTT
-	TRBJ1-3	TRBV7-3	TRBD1	CASSRQGPPDTIYF	TGTGCCAGCAGCCGACAGGGGCCACCAGACACCATATATTTT
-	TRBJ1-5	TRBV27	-	CASSLRKNGQPQHF	TGTGCCAGCAGTTTAAGAAAGAATGGACAGCCCCAGCATTTT
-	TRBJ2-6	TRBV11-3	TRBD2	CASSPRLAGLGANVLTF	TGTGCCAGCAGTCCTAGACTAGCGGGCCTTGGGGCCAACGTCCTGACTTTC
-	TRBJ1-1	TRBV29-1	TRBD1	CSVGGTGATRVNTEAFF	TGCAGCGTTGGAGGGACAGGGGCGACCAGAGTGAACACTGAAGCTTTCTTT
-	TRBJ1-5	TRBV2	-	CASRTTGNQPQHF	TGTGCCAGCAGGACTACAGGTAATCAGCCCCAGCATTTT
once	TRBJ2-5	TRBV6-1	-	CASSPRGRYQETQYF	TGTGCCAGCAGTCCGCGGGGGCGATACCAAGAGACCCAGTACTTC
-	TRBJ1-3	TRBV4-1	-	CASSQDTGSGNTIYF	TGCGCCAGCAGCCAAGACACAGGCTCTGGAAACACCATATATTTT
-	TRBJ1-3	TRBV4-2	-	CASSQEGTVGGSGNTIYF	TGTGCCAGCAGCCAAGAGGGAACTGTCGGGGGCTCTGGAAACACCATATATTTT
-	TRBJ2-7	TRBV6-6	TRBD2	CASSYRTSESYEQYF	TGTGCCAGCAGTTACAGGACTAGCGAGTCCTACGAGCAGTACTTC